Listed below are T cell receptor beta chains from one sample, sequenced in a study of patients and donors after allogeneic stem cell transplantation. TCRdb used MiXCR to reprocess the RT-PCR reads, holding one entry per CDR3 protein. This table has about a million distinct CDR3 sequences, roughly 18% appearing once. Sequencing was done on a sample of blood, either unsorted or a sorted T cell fraction (not recorded which). These receptors were obtained from a human donor who was either an allogeneic HSCT recipient or a stem cell or donor lymphocyte infusion donor (not recorded which). It is not recorded whose cells these are; they may come from a transplant donor. CDR3s include the opening cysteine and the closing phenylalanine or tryptophan. D genes are given only for firm matches. Rows may omit the clone size; those that give it use once, few, many or a size class.

NA	NA	TRBJ2-3	TRBV7-3	TGTGCCAGCAGCTTAGGACCAGGAAACACAGATACGCAGTATTTT	CASSLGPGNTDTQYF
NA	few	TRBJ1-5	TRBV30	TGTGCCAACCCCCGTGGGCTATCCAATCAGCCCCAGCATTTT	CANPRGLSNQPQHF
TRBD1	few	TRBJ1-4	TRBV5-5	TGTGCCAGCAGCTCTGCCGGACAGGAACAAAATGAAAAACTGTTTTTT	CASSSAGQEQNEKLFF
NA	few	TRBJ1-5	TRBV20-1	TGCAGTGCTAGCTACAAGGCCAATCAGCCCCAGCATTTT	CSASYKANQPQHF
NA	many	TRBJ2-5	TRBV24-1	TGTGCCACCAGTGATTGGGGCCGGGAGACCCAGTACTTC	CATSDWGRETQYF
TRBD1	few	TRBJ2-7	TRBV29-1	TGCAGCGTTGAAGTACGGACAGGGGTTTACGAGCAGTACTTC	CSVEVRTGVYEQYF
NA	few	TRBJ2-1	TRBV6-1	TGTGCCAGCAGTGACCAACTCCTCATGGCAGAGTTCTTC	CASSDQLLMAEFF
TRBD2	NA	TRBJ2-2	TRBV7-2	TGTGCCAGCAGGGCCGGGACTAGCGGGGGGGCCTGGGGGGAGCTGTTTTTT	CASRAGTSGGAWGELFF
NA	NA	TRBJ2-1	TRBV11-2	TGTGCCAGCAGCTTAGATAGGGCTAGCCGTAATGAGCAGTTCTTC	CASSLDRASRNEQFF
NA	NA	TRBJ2-7	TRBV24-1	TGTGCCACGGGGGCCCGGGACCCGCCCTACGAGCAGTACTTC	CATGARDPPYEQYF
NA	NA	TRBJ1-1	TRBV7-8	TGTGCCAGCGGATTACAGGGAGGGAACACTGAAGCTTTCTTT	CASGLQGGNTEAFF
NA	few	TRBJ2-1	TRBV11-2	TGTGCCAGCAGCTTAACTATCAGCGGTGCGGTATCCTACAATGAGCAGTTCTTC	CASSLTISGAVSYNEQFF
NA	many	TRBJ2-7	TRBV5-1	TGTGCCAGCAGTTTGGTGGGGGACAACTACGAGCAGTACTTC	CASSLVGDNYEQYF
NA	NA	TRBJ2-3	TRBV27	TGTGCCAGCAGTCGACAGGAGTCACACACAGATACGCAGTATTTT	CASSRQESHTDTQYF
TRBD2	few	TRBJ2-3	TRBV9	TGTGCCAGCAGCCCTCGGCGGGAGGGCTCAGATACGCAGTATTTT	CASSPRREGSDTQYF
NA	NA	TRBJ1-1	TRBV11-3	TGTGCCAGCAGCTTAGAAGGTGGGGCTAGCACTGAAGCTTTCTTT	CASSLEGGASTEAFF
TRBD2	few	TRBJ2-7	TRBV20-1	TGCAGTGCTAGAAGCGGGACTAGCGGGAGGGCCGTGGCCTACGAGCAGTACTTC	CSARSGTSGRAVAYEQYF
TRBD1	many	TRBJ1-1	TRBV2	TGTGCCAGCAGTGAATGGGGACAGGGTAACACTGAAGCTTTCTTT	CASSEWGQGNTEAFF
TRBD1	few	TRBJ2-4	TRBV24-1	TGTGCCACCAGTGCCAGGACAGGAGGAAACATTCAGTACTTC	CATSARTGGNIQYF